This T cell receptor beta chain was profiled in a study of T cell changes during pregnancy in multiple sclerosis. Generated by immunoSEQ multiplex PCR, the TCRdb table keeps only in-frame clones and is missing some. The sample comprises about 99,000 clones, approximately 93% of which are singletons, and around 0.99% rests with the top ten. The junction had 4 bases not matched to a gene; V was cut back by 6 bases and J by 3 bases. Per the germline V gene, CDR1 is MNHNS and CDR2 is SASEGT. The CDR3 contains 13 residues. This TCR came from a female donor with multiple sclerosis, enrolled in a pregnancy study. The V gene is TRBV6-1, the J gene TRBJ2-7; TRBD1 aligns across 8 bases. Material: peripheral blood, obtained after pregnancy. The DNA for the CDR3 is TGTGCCAGCAGAGGACAGGGAGTCTACGAGCAGTACTTC. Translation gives CASRGQGVYEQYF.